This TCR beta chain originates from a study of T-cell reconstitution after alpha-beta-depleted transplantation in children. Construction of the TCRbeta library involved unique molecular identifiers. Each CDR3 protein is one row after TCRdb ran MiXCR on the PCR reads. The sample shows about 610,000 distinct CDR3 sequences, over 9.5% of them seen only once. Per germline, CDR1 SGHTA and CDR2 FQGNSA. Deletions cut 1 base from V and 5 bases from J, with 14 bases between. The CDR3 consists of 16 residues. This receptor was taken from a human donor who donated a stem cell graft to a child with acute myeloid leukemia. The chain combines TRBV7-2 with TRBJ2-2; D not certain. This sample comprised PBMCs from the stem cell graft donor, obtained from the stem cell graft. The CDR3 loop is CASSLERAMGTGELFF. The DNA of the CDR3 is TGTGCCAGCAGCTTAGAAAGGGCCATGGGTACCGGGGAGCTGTTTTTT.